The rows below give T cell receptor beta chains drawn from one sample of a study of OX40 agonist ivuxolimab in advanced cancers. Repertoires were generated with immunoSEQ multiplex PCR, while TCRdb's copy carries only in-frame clones and drops some. The data show 15,000 to 20,000 clones, around 80% seen once. The source was CD4+ or CD8+ T cells sorted from blood, collected in a trial of the OX40 agonist ivuxolimab. Receptors were obtained from an adult with an advanced solid tumor such as melanoma, head and neck, liver or kidney cancer. CDR3s include the opening cysteine and the closing phenylalanine or tryptophan. D genes are given only for firm matches. A clone size is listed for some rows: how often the clone was seen (once, few, many), or a class if it is expanded.

CDR3 DNA: TGCAGCGCCTGGGGCAGGGCGCAAGAGACCCAGTACTTC
CDR3 protein: CSAWGRAQETQYF
D gene: NA
V gene: TRBV29-1
clone size: few
J gene: TRBJ2-5

CDR3 DNA: TGTGCCAGCAGCTTGGTGGGACTCACCTACGAGCAGTACTTC
CDR3 protein: CASSLVGLTYEQYF
D gene: NA
V gene: TRBV5-8
clone size: NA
J gene: TRBJ2-7

CDR3 DNA: TGCGCCAGCAGCCAAGATAGCGGGAGAGAGCAGTACTTC
CDR3 protein: CASSQDSGREQYF
D gene: TRBD2
V gene: TRBV4-3
clone size: NA
J gene: TRBJ2-7

CDR3 DNA: TGTGCCTGGAGTTACGGACCAGCCGACACTGAAGCTTTCTTT
CDR3 protein: CAWSYGPADTEAFF
D gene: NA
V gene: TRBV30
clone size: NA
J gene: TRBJ1-1

CDR3 DNA: TGCGCCAGCAGCCAAGACCCAGGGGGCGCGGGTGAAGCTTTCTTT
CDR3 protein: CASSQDPGGAGEAFF
D gene: TRBD1
V gene: TRBV4-3
clone size: medium-sized
J gene: TRBJ1-1

CDR3 DNA: TGTGCCAGCAGCTCTAGCGGGAGTGATTACAATGAGCAGTTCTTC
CDR3 protein: CASSSSGSDYNEQFF
D gene: TRBD2
V gene: TRBV11-2
clone size: NA
J gene: TRBJ2-1

CDR3 DNA: TGTGCCAGCAGCTTTGGAAGGGAGAGGCCCTACAATGAGCAGTTCTTC
CDR3 protein: CASSFGRERPYNEQFF
D gene: NA
V gene: TRBV11-1
clone size: NA
J gene: TRBJ2-1

CDR3 DNA: TGTGCCAGCAGCTCAGTGCACTCTGGAAACACCATATATTTT
CDR3 protein: CASSSVHSGNTIYF
D gene: NA
V gene: TRBV11-1
clone size: NA
J gene: TRBJ1-3

CDR3 DNA: TGTGCCAGCAGTAAGGGGACAGGGGGACGGGAAAAACTGTTTTTT
CDR3 protein: CASSKGTGGREKLFF
D gene: TRBD1
V gene: TRBV6-5
clone size: NA
J gene: TRBJ1-4

CDR3 DNA: TGTGCCAGCCAGGGTTCCGCGGGAGGGTACTACGAGCAGTACTTC
CDR3 protein: CASQGSAGGYYEQYF
D gene: TRBD2
V gene: TRBV5-8
clone size: NA
J gene: TRBJ2-7

CDR3 DNA: TGTGCCAGCAGTTTAACCACCGGGGAGCTGTTTTTT
CDR3 protein: CASSLTTGELFF
D gene: NA
V gene: TRBV27
clone size: once
J gene: TRBJ2-2

CDR3 DNA: TGTGCCAGCAGCTTAGGGCCCCCGAGGTTTGGGGGAATAGATACGCAGTATTTT
CDR3 protein: CASSLGPPRFGGIDTQYF
D gene: NA
V gene: TRBV7-9
clone size: NA
J gene: TRBJ2-3

CDR3 DNA: TGTGCCAGCAGTGCTAGCGGGAGCACAGATACGCAGTATTTT
CDR3 protein: CASSASGSTDTQYF
D gene: TRBD2
V gene: TRBV6-4
clone size: once
J gene: TRBJ2-3

CDR3 DNA: TGTGCCACCAGCTACTACAATGAGCAGTTCTTC
CDR3 protein: CATSYYNEQFF
D gene: NA
V gene: TRBV15
clone size: NA
J gene: TRBJ2-1

CDR3 DNA: TGTGCCAGTTTTGACCCAGGCTCCTACAATGAGCAGTTCTTC
CDR3 protein: CASFDPGSYNEQFF
D gene: NA
V gene: TRBV19
clone size: NA
J gene: TRBJ2-1

CDR3 DNA: TGTGCCAGCCACCTAAAGGGGTACAATGAGCAGTTCTTC
CDR3 protein: CASHLKGYNEQFF
D gene: NA
V gene: TRBV7-8
clone size: NA
J gene: TRBJ2-1

CDR3 DNA: TGTGCCAGCAGTTACTCCGACAGGGGAAATGAAAAACTGTTTTTT
CDR3 protein: CASSYSDRGNEKLFF
D gene: TRBD1
V gene: TRBV6-5
clone size: few
J gene: TRBJ1-4

CDR3 DNA: TGTGCCAGCGTCGCCGGGACTCCCCTAACGGGCTCTGGAAACACCATATATTTT
CDR3 protein: CASVAGTPLTGSGNTIYF
D gene: NA
V gene: TRBV5-5
clone size: NA
J gene: TRBJ1-3

CDR3 DNA: TGTGCCAGCAGGTTTGCGTACAATGAGCAGTTCTTC
CDR3 protein: CASRFAYNEQFF
D gene: NA
V gene: TRBV27
clone size: NA
J gene: TRBJ2-1

CDR3 DNA: TGTGCCAGCAGTCTAAACTCGGACTCCTACGAGCAGTACTTC
CDR3 protein: CASSLNSDSYEQYF
D gene: NA
V gene: TRBV7-2
clone size: NA
J gene: TRBJ2-7

CDR3 DNA: TGCAGCGTTGAAGCTACTGGGACACCCCGGGAGACCCAGTACTTC
CDR3 protein: CSVEATGTPRETQYF
D gene: NA
V gene: TRBV29-1
clone size: once
J gene: TRBJ2-5

CDR3 DNA: TGTGCCAGCAGCTTAGAAGGGACAGGGGTCTACAATGAGCAGTTCTTC
CDR3 protein: CASSLEGTGVYNEQFF
D gene: TRBD1
V gene: TRBV7-8
clone size: NA
J gene: TRBJ2-1

CDR3 DNA: TGTGCCAGCAGCTCGTCCCGGGACAGGGTGTACGAGCAGTACTTC
CDR3 protein: CASSSSRDRVYEQYF
D gene: TRBD1
V gene: TRBV7-9
clone size: NA
J gene: TRBJ2-7

CDR3 DNA: TGTGCCTGGAGTGTAAAGCGCCCTTCCTCCACAGATACGCAGTATTTT
CDR3 protein: CAWSVKRPSSTDTQYF
D gene: NA
V gene: TRBV30
clone size: NA
J gene: TRBJ2-3

CDR3 DNA: TGTGCCAGCAGCCTTCAGACAGGCTGGGGCGACGAGCAGTACTTC
CDR3 protein: CASSLQTGWGDEQYF
D gene: NA
V gene: TRBV7-9
clone size: NA
J gene: TRBJ2-7

CDR3 DNA: TGTGCCAGCAAAAGGACCTGGCAGGCCCTCACAGATACGCAGTATTTT
CDR3 protein: CASKRTWQALTDTQYF
D gene: NA
V gene: TRBV27
clone size: NA
J gene: TRBJ2-3

CDR3 DNA: TGTGCCAGCAGTTACTCAGAGGGGAATGTGCGTGGCTACACCTTC
CDR3 protein: CASSYSEGNVRGYTF
D gene: NA
V gene: TRBV6-5
clone size: NA
J gene: TRBJ1-2

CDR3 DNA: TGTGCCAGTACCTATCGGACAGGGGGCAGGCACGAGCAGTACTTC
CDR3 protein: CASTYRTGGRHEQYF
D gene: TRBD1
V gene: TRBV13
clone size: NA
J gene: TRBJ2-7

CDR3 DNA: TGTGCCAGCAGCTTCCGGACTCAGCTGCTGGAGACCCAGTACTTC
CDR3 protein: CASSFRTQLLETQYF
D gene: NA
V gene: TRBV11-1
clone size: NA
J gene: TRBJ2-5

CDR3 DNA: TGTGCCAGCAGCGAAGGGATCTATGGCTACACCTTC
CDR3 protein: CASSEGIYGYTF
D gene: NA
V gene: TRBV9
clone size: NA
J gene: TRBJ1-2

CDR3 DNA: TGTGCCAGCAGTGAAAAAGGTGACAGGGTCGGACAGCCCCAGCATTTT
CDR3 protein: CASSEKGDRVGQPQHF
D gene: TRBD1
V gene: TRBV6-1
clone size: once
J gene: TRBJ1-5

CDR3 DNA: TGTGCCAGCAGTGAAGAATACACCGGGGAGCTGTTTTTT
CDR3 protein: CASSEEYTGELFF
D gene: NA
V gene: TRBV6-1
clone size: once
J gene: TRBJ2-2

CDR3 DNA: TGTGCCAGCAGCTTATTTTCAGTATCTAATGAAAAACTGTTTTTT
CDR3 protein: CASSLFSVSNEKLFF
D gene: NA
V gene: TRBV7-8
clone size: NA
J gene: TRBJ1-4

CDR3 DNA: TGTGCCAGCAGCCCAGCCCTTAGGGGACTAGCGGGACGCAATGAGCAGTTCTTC
CDR3 protein: CASSPALRGLAGRNEQFF
D gene: TRBD2
V gene: TRBV13
clone size: NA
J gene: TRBJ2-1

CDR3 DNA: TGCGCCAGCAGCTTGGGGGGACAGGGCACTGAAGCTTTCTTT
CDR3 protein: CASSLGGQGTEAFF
D gene: TRBD1
V gene: TRBV5-1
clone size: NA
J gene: TRBJ1-1

CDR3 DNA: TGTGCCAGCAGCTATACTAGCGGGGGGGCCTACGAGCAGTACTTC
CDR3 protein: CASSYTSGGAYEQYF
D gene: TRBD2
V gene: TRBV27
clone size: NA
J gene: TRBJ2-7

CDR3 DNA: TGTGCCAGCAGCCCTATCATTGCGGGCTTAACCGGGGAGCTGTTTTTT
CDR3 protein: CASSPIIAGLTGELFF
D gene: NA
V gene: TRBV28
clone size: NA
J gene: TRBJ2-2

CDR3 DNA: TGTGCCAGCAGTTACCGGGACGGTAGCAATCAGCCCCAGCATTTT
CDR3 protein: CASSYRDGSNQPQHF
D gene: NA
V gene: TRBV6-6
clone size: medium-sized
J gene: TRBJ1-5

CDR3 DNA: TGTGCCAGCAGTGAAGGGGTCTCTCAGGAGACACCGGTTCGCGATACGCAGTATTTT
CDR3 protein: CASSEGVSQETPVRDTQYF
D gene: NA
V gene: TRBV2
clone size: NA
J gene: TRBJ2-3

CDR3 DNA: TGTGCCAGCTCACCACCGGGACTAGCGGGAGGGCCCTACGAGCAGTACTTC
CDR3 protein: CASSPPGLAGGPYEQYF
D gene: TRBD2
V gene: TRBV18
clone size: NA
J gene: TRBJ2-7

CDR3 DNA: TGTGCCAGCAGCTTGGCCGGTAGACTCACAGATACGCAGTATTTT
CDR3 protein: CASSLAGRLTDTQYF
D gene: NA
V gene: TRBV5-4
clone size: NA
J gene: TRBJ2-3

CDR3 DNA: TGTGCCAGCAGTCCCGAAGGCCCCACAGGATTACTAGCCAAAAACATTCAGTACTTC
CDR3 protein: CASSPEGPTGLLAKNIQYF
D gene: NA
V gene: TRBV28
clone size: NA
J gene: TRBJ2-4

CDR3 DNA: TGTGCCAGCAGTTACTCCAGACAGGGTAATGCTGAAAAACTGTTTTTT
CDR3 protein: CASSYSRQGNAEKLFF
D gene: TRBD1
V gene: TRBV6-5
clone size: once
J gene: TRBJ1-4

CDR3 DNA: TGTGCCAGCAGTGAAGAGGGCCAGGGGCGAGCCGGCTACACCTTC
CDR3 protein: CASSEEGQGRAGYTF
D gene: NA
V gene: TRBV2
clone size: NA
J gene: TRBJ1-2

CDR3 DNA: TGTGCCAGCAGCTTAGACAGGGGGCCTTCACGCGCCAAAAACATTCAGTACTTC
CDR3 protein: CASSLDRGPSRAKNIQYF
D gene: TRBD1
V gene: TRBV7-8
clone size: NA
J gene: TRBJ2-4

CDR3 DNA: TGTGCCAGCAGCTTAGCGTCACACAACTATGGCTACACCTTC
CDR3 protein: CASSLASHNYGYTF
D gene: NA
V gene: TRBV11-1
clone size: NA
J gene: TRBJ1-2

CDR3 DNA: TGTGCCAGCAGCCAAGAGGCTGAAGCTTTCTTT
CDR3 protein: CASSQEAEAFF
D gene: NA
V gene: TRBV14
clone size: NA
J gene: TRBJ1-1

CDR3 DNA: TGCGCCAGCAGCCAGGCGCAAGAAAATGGCGAGCAGTACTTC
CDR3 protein: CASSQAQENGEQYF
D gene: NA
V gene: TRBV4-1
clone size: medium-sized
J gene: TRBJ2-7

CDR3 DNA: TGTGCCAGCAGCCAGCCGGGACTAGGACCCGGGGAGCTGTTTTTT
CDR3 protein: CASSQPGLGPGELFF
D gene: TRBD2
V gene: TRBV4-2
clone size: NA
J gene: TRBJ2-2

CDR3 DNA: TGTGCCAGCAGTTACGGGGAGAGCAATCAGCCCCAGCATTTT
CDR3 protein: CASSYGESNQPQHF
D gene: NA
V gene: TRBV6-6
clone size: NA
J gene: TRBJ1-5

CDR3 DNA: TGCGCCAGCAGCCAGTCCTGGGGACTCAGCAATCAGCCCCAGCATTTT
CDR3 protein: CASSQSWGLSNQPQHF
D gene: NA
V gene: TRBV4-3
clone size: NA
J gene: TRBJ1-5

CDR3 DNA: TGTGCCAGCAGCCGGTTAGCAGGACAGGGAGACGACGAGCAGTACTTC
CDR3 protein: CASSRLAGQGDDEQYF
D gene: TRBD1
V gene: TRBV7-9
clone size: once
J gene: TRBJ2-7

CDR3 DNA: TGTGCCAGCAGTCTAAGGGAGAGCTACAATGAGCAGTTCTTC
CDR3 protein: CASSLRESYNEQFF
D gene: NA
V gene: TRBV6-5
clone size: NA
J gene: TRBJ2-1

CDR3 DNA: TGTGCCAGCAGGCAGACCGGGGCGAACACTGAAGCTTTCTTT
CDR3 protein: CASRQTGANTEAFF
D gene: NA
V gene: TRBV7-9
clone size: NA
J gene: TRBJ1-1

CDR3 DNA: TGTGCCAGCAGCTCGACGGGACAGTCCTACGAGCAGTACTTC
CDR3 protein: CASSSTGQSYEQYF
D gene: TRBD1
V gene: TRBV5-6
clone size: NA
J gene: TRBJ2-7

CDR3 DNA: TGTGCCAGCAGCCCTTGGACTAGCGGGGGGCCGGGGACCCAGTACTTC
CDR3 protein: CASSPWTSGGPGTQYF
D gene: TRBD2
V gene: TRBV5-4
clone size: NA
J gene: TRBJ2-5

CDR3 DNA: TGTGCCAGCATGTCCGGGGCTGGGGCCAACGTCCTGACTTTC
CDR3 protein: CASMSGAGANVLTF
D gene: NA
V gene: TRBV7-9
clone size: NA
J gene: TRBJ2-6

CDR3 DNA: TGTGCCACCAGCGATTCTAGGCGGGGAGAGACCCAGTACTTC
CDR3 protein: CATSDSRRGETQYF
D gene: NA
V gene: TRBV15
clone size: few
J gene: TRBJ2-5

CDR3 DNA: TGTGCCAGCAGCGTAGGATCCGGACTAGCGGGAGGGCTAGGGGAGACCCAGTACTTC
CDR3 protein: CASSVGSGLAGGLGETQYF
D gene: TRBD2
V gene: TRBV9
clone size: NA
J gene: TRBJ2-5

CDR3 DNA: TGTGCCAGCAGCTTACGGCGCGGCGAGACCCAGTACTTC
CDR3 protein: CASSLRRGETQYF
D gene: NA
V gene: TRBV7-2
clone size: few
J gene: TRBJ2-5